This TCR beta chain was documented in a study of blood T cells in healthy people across ages (dated by TCRdb to the mid-2010s). For the wider study: In model experiments, template switching captured roughly one uniquely barcoded TCR beta cDNA molecule for every two T cells. The study measured age-related changes in TCR beta repertoire diversity using deep sequencing normalized with unique cDNA molecular identifiers. The donors were divided into four age groups: young (average roughly 17 years), middle-aged (about 41), aged (around 67) and long-lived (roughly 88). To avoid experimental bias, donors of different ages were distributed randomly across sequencing lanes. The study analyzed two additional independent replicas of 1 million unique cDNA reads from the same blood draw for two donors, one aged 18 to 29 and one aged 80 or older.

Receptors were amplified or captured by 5' RACE. These reads were obtained on an Illumina HiSeq 2500. A second PCR of about 7 to 12 cycles was run with a J-beta primer mix and a sample-barcoded 5' primer. Each TCR beta cDNA molecule received a unique molecular identifier from a template-switch 5' adaptor carrying 12 random nucleotides. At least 2.5 million CDR3-containing paired-end reads were obtained from each sample. First-strand cDNA synthesis was performed from all RNA using the Mint cDNA synthesis kit, with priming by a TRBC-specific oligonucleotide. After uracil-DNA glycosylase treatment, a first 18-cycle PCR used universal primers M1SS and BC2_uni_R on all cDNA. Concerning the study's data processing: For normalization, 1 million high-quality reads, each with a distinct molecular identifier, were randomly selected from each sample. Instead of being binned into consensus sequences, reads that shared molecular identifiers were thrown out. MiTCR, with a Q25 quality threshold and the strictest error-elimination algorithm, was used for CDR3 identification, clonotype clustering and error correction. A nonparametric unseen species model with Euler transformation was used to estimate lower-bound total TCR beta diversity. Using fastp at Q25 and MiXCR, TCRdb reprocessed the public reads and kept productive beta chains. CDR3 protein duplicates are merged, each entry listing the most common genes and DNA. The V and J calls, along with clone size, are taken from TCRdb and not from the paper's own processing. A total of about 940,000 distinct CDR3 sequences appear in this sample, roughly 52% of them only once. 13% of the sample goes to the ten largest clones.

A distance of 11 bases separates the germline ends of V and J, which lose 1 base and 2 bases respectively. The germline V gene (reference sequence) sets CDR1 to DFQATT and CDR2 to SNEGSKA. The CDR3 runs 14 residues from the cysteine to the phenylalanine. Only the CDR3 DNA is retained, 42 bases long and in frame from the first base. Of note for this clonotype: It lacks a known antigen. The input lacks base qualities; no much larger clone sits a single base away.

The roughly 39 donors, aged roughly 6 to 90 years, were systemically healthy Caucasian individuals from Russia. Each donor gave about 11 milliliters of peripheral blood, drawn into EDTA-treated Vacutainer tubes. Ficoll-Paque density-gradient centrifugation was used to isolate PBMCs, with at least 6.5 million per sample. Total RNA, at least 6 micrograms per sample, was extracted from PBMCs with Trizol reagent. Naive CD45RAhigh/CD27high T cell percentages were measured by flow cytometry on a PBMC aliquot from every donor. Overall study results and their limits: Estimates of total diversity from one million sequenced T cells were regarded as lower bounds and underestimates. Compared with the aged group, the long-lived group had more naive CD4+ T cells, fewer expanded clones and increased TCR diversity, suggesting age selection. Donor CMV infection status was unknown, potentially confounding age-related changes in expanded clonotypes. The percentage of naive T cells measured by flow cytometry correlated strongly with observed TCR beta diversity. Observed TCR beta diversity per million T cells fell roughly linearly with age, and a significant reduction was already apparent by age about 43. Because profiling used bulk unsorted PBMCs, naive and antigen-experienced compartments could not be compared conclusively.

The sample taken for sequencing was blood. This TCR was recovered from a man aged 30 to 45 in good health. The rearranged segments are TRBV20-1 and TRBJ2-5; the D gene could be TRBD1 or TRBD2, each one agreeing over 6 bases. The CDR3 has the sequence CSARVGGGQETQYF. The DNA is TGCAGTGCTAGAGTGGGGGGCGGACAAGAGACCCAGTACTTC.